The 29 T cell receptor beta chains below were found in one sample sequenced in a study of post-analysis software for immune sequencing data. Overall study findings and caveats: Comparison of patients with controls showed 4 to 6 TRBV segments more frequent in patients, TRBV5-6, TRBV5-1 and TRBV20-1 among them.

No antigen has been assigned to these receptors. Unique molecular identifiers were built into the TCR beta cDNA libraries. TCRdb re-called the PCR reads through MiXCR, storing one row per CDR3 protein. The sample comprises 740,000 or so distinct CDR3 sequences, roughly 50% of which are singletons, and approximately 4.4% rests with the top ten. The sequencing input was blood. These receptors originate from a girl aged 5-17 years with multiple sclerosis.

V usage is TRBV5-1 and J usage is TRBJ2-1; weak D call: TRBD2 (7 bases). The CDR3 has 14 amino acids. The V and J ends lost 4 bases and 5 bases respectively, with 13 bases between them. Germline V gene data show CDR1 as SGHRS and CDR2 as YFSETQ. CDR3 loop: CASSHRDYNNEQFF. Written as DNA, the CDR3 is TGCGCCAGCAGCCACAGGGACTATAACAATGAGCAGTTCTTC. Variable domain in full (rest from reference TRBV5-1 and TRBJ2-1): KAGVTQTPRYLIKTRGQQVTLSCSPISGHRSVSWYQQTPGQGLQFLFEYFSETQRNKGNFPGRFSGRQFSNSRSEMNVSTLELGDSALYLCASSHRDYNNEQFFGPGTRLTVL.

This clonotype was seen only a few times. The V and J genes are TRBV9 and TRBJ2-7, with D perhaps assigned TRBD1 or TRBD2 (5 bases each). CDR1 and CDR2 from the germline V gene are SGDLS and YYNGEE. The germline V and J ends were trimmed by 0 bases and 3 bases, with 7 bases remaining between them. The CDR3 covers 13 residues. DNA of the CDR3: TGTGCCAGCAGCGTAGGAGGGGACTACGAGCAGTACTTC. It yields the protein CASSVGGDYEQYF.

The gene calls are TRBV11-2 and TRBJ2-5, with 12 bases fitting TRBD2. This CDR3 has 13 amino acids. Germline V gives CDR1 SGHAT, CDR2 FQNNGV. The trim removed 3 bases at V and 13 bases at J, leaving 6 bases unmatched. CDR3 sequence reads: CASSFGLAGFRYF. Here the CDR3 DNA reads TGTGCCAGCAGCTTTGGACTAGCGGGGTTTCGGTACTTC. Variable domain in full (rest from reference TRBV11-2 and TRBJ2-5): EAGVAQSPRYKIIEKRQSVAFWCNPISGHATLYWYQQILGQGPKLLIQFQNNGVVDDSQLPKDRFSAERLKGVDSTLKIQPAKLEDSAVYLCASSFGLAGFRYFGPGTRLLVL.

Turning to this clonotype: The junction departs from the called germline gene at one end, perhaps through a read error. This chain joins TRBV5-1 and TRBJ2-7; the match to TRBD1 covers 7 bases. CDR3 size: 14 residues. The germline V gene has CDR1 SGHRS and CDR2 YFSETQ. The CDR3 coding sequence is TGCGCCAGCAGCCTACCGGGACAGAGGCACGAGCAATACTTC. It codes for CASSLPGQRHEQYF.

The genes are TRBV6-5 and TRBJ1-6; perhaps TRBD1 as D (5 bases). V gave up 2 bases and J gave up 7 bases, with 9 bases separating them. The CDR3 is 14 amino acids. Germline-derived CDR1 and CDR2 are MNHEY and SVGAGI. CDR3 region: CASSYKGTNSPLHF. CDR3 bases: TGTGCCAGCAGTTACAAGGGGACGAATTCACCCCTCCACTTT.

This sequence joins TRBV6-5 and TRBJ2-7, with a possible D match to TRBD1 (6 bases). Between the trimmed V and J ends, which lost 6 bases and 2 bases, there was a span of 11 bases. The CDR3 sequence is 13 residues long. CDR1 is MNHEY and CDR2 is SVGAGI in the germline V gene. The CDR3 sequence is CASSKQGPYEQYF. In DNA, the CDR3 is TGTGCCAGCAGCAAACAGGGCCCCTACGAGCAGTACTTC.

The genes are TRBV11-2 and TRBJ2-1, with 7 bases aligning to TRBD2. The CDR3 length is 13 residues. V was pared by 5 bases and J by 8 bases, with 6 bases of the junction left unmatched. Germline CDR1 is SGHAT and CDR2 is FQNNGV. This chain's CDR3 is CASSQSRGDEQFF. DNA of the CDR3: TGTGCCAGCAGCCAAAGCCGGGGGGATGAGCAGTTCTTC.

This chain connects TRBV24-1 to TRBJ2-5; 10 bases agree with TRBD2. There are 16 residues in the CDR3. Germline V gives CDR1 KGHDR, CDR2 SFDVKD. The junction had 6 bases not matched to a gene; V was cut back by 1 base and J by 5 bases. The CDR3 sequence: CATSDLSTAGGETQYF. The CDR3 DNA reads TGTGCCACCAGTGATTTATCCACAGCGGGAGGGGAGACCCAGTACTTC.

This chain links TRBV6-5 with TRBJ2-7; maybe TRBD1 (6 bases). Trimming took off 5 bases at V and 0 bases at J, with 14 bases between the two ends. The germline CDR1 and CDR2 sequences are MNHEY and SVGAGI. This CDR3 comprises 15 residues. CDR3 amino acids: CASSPTGITSYEQYF. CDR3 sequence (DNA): TGTGCCAGCAGTCCCACAGGGATCACCTCCTACGAGCAGTACTTC.

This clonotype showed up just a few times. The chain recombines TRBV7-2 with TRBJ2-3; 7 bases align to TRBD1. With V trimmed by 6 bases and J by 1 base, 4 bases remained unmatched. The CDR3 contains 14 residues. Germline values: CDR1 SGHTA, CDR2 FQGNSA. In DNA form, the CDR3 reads TGTGCCAGCAGACGAGGGGGCGGCACAGATACGCAGTATTTT. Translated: CASRRGGGTDTQYF. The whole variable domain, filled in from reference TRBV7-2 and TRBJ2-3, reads GAGVSQSPSNKVTEKGKDVELRCDPISGHTALYWYRQSLGQGLEFLIYFQGNSAPDKSGLPSDRFSAERTGGSVSTLTIQRTQQEDSAVYLCASRRGGGTDTQYFGPGTRLTVL.

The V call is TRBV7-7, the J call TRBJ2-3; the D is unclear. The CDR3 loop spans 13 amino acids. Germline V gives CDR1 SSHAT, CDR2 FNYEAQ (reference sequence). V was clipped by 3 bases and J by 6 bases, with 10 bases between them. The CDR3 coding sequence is TGTGCCAGCAGCTTGGAGCCCAAGGATACGCAGTATTTT. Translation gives CASSLEPKDTQYF.

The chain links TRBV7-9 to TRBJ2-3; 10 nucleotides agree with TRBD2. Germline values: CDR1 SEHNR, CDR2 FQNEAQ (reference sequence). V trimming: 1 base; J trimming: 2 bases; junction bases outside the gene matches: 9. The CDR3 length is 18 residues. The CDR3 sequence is CASSLGRLAGAITDTQYF. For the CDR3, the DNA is TGTGCCAGCAGCTTAGGGCGGCTAGCGGGAGCGATCACAGATACGCAGTATTTT.

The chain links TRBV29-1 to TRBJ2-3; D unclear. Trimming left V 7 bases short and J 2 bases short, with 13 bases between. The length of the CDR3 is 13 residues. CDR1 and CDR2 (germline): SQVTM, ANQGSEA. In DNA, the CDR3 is TGCAGCGCTCGGGCCTTTTCCACAGATACGCAGTATTTT. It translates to CSARAFSTDTQYF.

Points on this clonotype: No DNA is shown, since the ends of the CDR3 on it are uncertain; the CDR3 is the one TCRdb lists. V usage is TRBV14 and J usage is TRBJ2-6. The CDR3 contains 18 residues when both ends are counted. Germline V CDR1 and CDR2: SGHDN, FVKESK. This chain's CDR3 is CASSQDFGRGSGANVLTF.

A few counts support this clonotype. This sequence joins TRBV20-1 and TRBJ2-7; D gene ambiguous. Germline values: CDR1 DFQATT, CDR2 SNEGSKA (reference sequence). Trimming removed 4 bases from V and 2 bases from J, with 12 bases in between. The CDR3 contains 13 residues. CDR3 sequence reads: CSAIPRRAYEQYF. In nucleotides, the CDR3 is TGCAGTGCTATCCCCCGAAGAGCCTACGAGCAGTACTTC.

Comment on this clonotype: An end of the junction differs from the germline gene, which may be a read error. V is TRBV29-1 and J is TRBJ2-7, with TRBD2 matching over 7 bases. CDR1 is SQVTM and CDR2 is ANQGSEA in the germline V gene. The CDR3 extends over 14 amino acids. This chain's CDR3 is CSVEGGGVSYEQYF. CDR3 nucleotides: TGCAGCGTCGAAGGTGGGGGGGTATCCTACGAGCAGTACTTC.

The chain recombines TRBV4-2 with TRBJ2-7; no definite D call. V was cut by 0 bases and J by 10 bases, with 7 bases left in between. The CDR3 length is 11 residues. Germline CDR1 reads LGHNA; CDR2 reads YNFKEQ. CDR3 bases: TGTGCCAGCAGCCAAGATTGGCGCCAGTACTTC. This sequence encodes CASSQDWRQYF.

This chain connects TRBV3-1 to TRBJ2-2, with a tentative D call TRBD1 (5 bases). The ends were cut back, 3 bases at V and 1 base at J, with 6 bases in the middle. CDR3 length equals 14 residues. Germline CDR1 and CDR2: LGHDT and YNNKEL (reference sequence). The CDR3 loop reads CASSHGQNTGELFF. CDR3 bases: TGTGCCAGCAGCCATGGACAGAACACCGGGGAGCTGTTTTTT.

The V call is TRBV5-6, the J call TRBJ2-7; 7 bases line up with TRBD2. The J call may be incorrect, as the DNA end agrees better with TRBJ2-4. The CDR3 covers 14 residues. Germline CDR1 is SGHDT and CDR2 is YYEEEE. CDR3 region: CASSLGGGENIQYF. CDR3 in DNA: TGTGCCAGCAGCTTGGGTGGGGGGGAAAACATTCAGTACTTC.

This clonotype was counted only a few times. The CDR3 here is CASSLPRRGGPNGEQFF. For the CDR3, the DNA is TGTGCCAGCAGCTTACCTCGGAGGGGTGGACCTAATGGTGAGCAGTTCTTC. The chain recombines TRBV7-8 with TRBJ2-1; weak D call: TRBD2 (6 bases). The CDR3 length is 17 residues. CDR1 and CDR2 (germline): SGHVS, FQNEAQ. V lost 2 bases and J 9 bases, leaving 23 bases between the germline ends.

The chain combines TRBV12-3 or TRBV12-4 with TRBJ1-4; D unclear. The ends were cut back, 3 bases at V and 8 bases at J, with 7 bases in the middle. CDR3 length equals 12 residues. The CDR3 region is CASSFFEEKLFF. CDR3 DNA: TGTGCCAGCAGTTTCTTTGAAGAAAAACTGTTTTTT.

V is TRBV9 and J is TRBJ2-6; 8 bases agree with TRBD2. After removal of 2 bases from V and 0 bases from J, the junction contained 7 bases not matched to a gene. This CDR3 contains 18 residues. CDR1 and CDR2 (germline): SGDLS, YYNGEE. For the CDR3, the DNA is TGTGCCAGCAGCGTCTATAGCGGGATCCTCTCTGGGGCCAACGTCCTGACTTTC. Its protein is CASSVYSGILSGANVLTF.

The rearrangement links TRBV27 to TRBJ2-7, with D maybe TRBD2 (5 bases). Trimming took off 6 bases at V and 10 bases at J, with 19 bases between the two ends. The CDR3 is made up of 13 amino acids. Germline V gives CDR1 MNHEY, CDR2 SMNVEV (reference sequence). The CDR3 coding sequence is TGTGCCAGCAGACCTGCGATTAGCGCCACCCAGTACTTC. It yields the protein CASRPAISATQYF.

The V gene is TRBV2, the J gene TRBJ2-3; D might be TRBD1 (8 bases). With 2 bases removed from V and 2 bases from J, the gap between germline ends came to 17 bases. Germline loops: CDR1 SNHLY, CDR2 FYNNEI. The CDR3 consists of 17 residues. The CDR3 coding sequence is TGTGCCAGCAGTGAACCGCGACAGGGGAGGGCCACAGATACGCAGTATTTT. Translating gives CASSEPRQGRATDTQYF. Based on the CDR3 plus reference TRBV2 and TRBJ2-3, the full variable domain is EPEVTQTPSHQVTQMGQEVILRCVPISNHLYFYWYRQILGQKVEFLVSFYNNEISEKSEIFDDQFSVERPDGSNFTLKIRSTKLEDSAMYFCASSEPRQGRATDTQYFGPGTRLTVL.

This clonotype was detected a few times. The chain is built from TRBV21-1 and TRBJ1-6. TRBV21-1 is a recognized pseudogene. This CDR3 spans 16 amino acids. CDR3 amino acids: CASSKEESSYNSPLHF. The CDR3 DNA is TGTGCCAGCAGCAAAGAAGAGAGCTCCTATAATTCACCCCTCCACTTT.

CDR3 nucleotides: TGTGCCAGCCAATCCCTCGGACAGTTAAATGAGCAGTTCTTC. It specifies CASQSLGQLNEQFF. V usage is TRBV25-1 and J usage is TRBJ2-1, with D possibly TRBD1 on 6 matching bases. This CDR3 is built from 14 residues. CDR1 MGHDK and CDR2 SYGVNS come from the germline V gene. V shed 8 bases and J shed 7 bases, with 18 bases lying between them.

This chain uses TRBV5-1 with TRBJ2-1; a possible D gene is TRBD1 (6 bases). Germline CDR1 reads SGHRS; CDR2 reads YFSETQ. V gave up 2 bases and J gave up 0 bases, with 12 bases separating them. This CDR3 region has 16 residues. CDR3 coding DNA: TGCGCCAGCAGCTTTCTTGCGACAGGCTCCTACAATGAGCAGTTCTTC. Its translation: CASSFLATGSYNEQFF.

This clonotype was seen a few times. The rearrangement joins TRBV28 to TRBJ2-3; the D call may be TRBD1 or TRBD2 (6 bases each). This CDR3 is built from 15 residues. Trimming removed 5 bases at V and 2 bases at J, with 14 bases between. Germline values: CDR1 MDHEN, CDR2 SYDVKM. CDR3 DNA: TGTGCCAGCAGTCCCCTAGGGGGGACCACAGATACGCAGTATTTT. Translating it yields CASSPLGGTTDTQYF. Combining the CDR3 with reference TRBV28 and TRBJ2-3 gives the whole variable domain DVKVTQSSRYLVKRTGEKVFLECVQDMDHENMFWYRQDPGLGLRLIYFSYDVKMKEKGDIPEGYSVSREKKERFSLILESASTNQTSMYLCASSPLGGTTDTQYFGPGTRLTVL.

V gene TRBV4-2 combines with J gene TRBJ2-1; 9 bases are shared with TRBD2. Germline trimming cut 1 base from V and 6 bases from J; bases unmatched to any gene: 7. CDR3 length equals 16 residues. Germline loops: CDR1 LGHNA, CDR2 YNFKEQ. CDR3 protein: CASSQAGLAGSNEQFF. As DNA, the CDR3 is TGTGCCAGCAGCCAAGCAGGCCTAGCGGGGAGCAATGAGCAGTTCTTC.